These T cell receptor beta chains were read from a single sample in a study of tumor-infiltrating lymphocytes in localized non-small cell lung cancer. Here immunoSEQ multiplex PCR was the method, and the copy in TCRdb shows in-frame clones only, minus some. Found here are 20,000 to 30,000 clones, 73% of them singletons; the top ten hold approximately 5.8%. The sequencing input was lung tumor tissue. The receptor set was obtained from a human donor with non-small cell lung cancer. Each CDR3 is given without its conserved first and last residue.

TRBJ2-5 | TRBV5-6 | ASSRRQTQETQY
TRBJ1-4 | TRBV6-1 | ASTRVRDEKLF
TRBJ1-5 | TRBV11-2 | ASSTRTGKVRSNQPQH
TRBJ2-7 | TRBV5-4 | ASSLGGGKSYEQY
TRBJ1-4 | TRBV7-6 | ASSSGQGSEKLF
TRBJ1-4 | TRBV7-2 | ASSSTGAGEKLF
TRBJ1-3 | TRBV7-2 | ASSPGRGLSGNTIY
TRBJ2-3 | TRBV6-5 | ASRRTGSDTQY
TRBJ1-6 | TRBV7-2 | ASSYEGVYNSPLH
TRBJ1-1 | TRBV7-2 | ASSFHREGTEAF
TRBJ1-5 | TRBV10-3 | AISEGWEGTKPQH
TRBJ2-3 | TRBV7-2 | ASSNSLASTDTQY
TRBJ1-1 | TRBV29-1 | SGVQGSGVEAF
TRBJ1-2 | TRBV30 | AWSVWDRENYGYT
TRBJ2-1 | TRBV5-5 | ASLLGDLYNEQF
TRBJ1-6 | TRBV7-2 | ASSLDSAPLH
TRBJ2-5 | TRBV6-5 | ASRAGGLWETQY
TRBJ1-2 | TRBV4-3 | ASSLDRDFYGYT
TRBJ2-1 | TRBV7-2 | ASSSQTTAGINEQF
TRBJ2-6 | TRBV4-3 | ASSPEGVTGANVLT
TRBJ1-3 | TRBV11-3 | ASSFTGGNTIY
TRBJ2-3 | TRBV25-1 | ASSESPQGAGTDTQY
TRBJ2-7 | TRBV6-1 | ASRHPGEQY
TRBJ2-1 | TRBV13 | ASSLFGLVGFNNEQF
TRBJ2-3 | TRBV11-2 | ASSLLRGDPTETQY
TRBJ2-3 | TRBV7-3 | ASSREIMDTQY
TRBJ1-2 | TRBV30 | ACLKDSDNYGYT
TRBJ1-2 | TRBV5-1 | ASSLGQGANVVYGYT
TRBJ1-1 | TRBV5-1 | ASSLGPGDTEAF
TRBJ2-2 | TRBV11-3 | ASSPSGLNTGELF
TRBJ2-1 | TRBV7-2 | ASSFVGTKQF
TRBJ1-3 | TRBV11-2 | ASRDSSGNTIY
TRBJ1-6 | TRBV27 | ASRAGQAGSPLH
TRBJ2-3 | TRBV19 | ASFDRVADTQY
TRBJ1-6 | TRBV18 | ASSPGSSYNSPLH
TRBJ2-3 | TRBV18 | ASSRGQGLTDTQY
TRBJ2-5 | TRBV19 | ASSPSGGETQY
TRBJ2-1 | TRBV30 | AWSPGTGGLDEQF
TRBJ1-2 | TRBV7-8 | ASSLRGALFGYT
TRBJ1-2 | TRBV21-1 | ASSKQRKRRNGYT
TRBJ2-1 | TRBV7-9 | ASSATSGGADEQF
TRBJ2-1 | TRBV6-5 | ASSYLGLAGGAEQF
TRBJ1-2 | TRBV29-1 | SENYGYT
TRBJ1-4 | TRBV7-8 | ASRSTGGLTNEKLF
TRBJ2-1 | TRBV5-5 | ASSPAGQGSYNEQF
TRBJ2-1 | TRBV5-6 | ASSWGGPNNEQF
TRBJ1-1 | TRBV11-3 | ASSLGERLPKSRGTEAF
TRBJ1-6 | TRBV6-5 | ASSYSILNNSPLH